The TCR beta chain described here comes from a study of human T cells and chemical hapten exposure. Time point denoted: pre-sensitization, week 0. Treatment noted: therapeutic diphenylcyclopropenone sensitization with weekly scalp DPC. Overall study findings and caveats: Significantly greater numbers of large CDR3 similarity clusters came from expanded TCRs than from controls.

TCRdb itself ran the RACE reads through MiXCR, one entry per CDR3 protein. The sample includes around 260,000 distinct CDR3 sequences, 7.5% to 10% seen only once; the top ten take 2.3%. Details on this clonotype: Its antigen remains unidentified.

This CDR3 is built from 13 residues. CDR1 is MDHEN, CDR2 SYDVKM, per germline. The V and J ends lost 6 bases and 1 base, in that order; junction bases with no gene match: 2. This TCR came from a woman aged 40 to 50 with alopecia areata. Some clones in this sample may be carry-over from other donors' samples. The chain recombines TRBV28 with TRBJ1-2; 7 bases agree with TRBD1. The sequencing here drew on whole blood, taken in connection with sensitization to the hapten diphenylcyclopropenone (DPC). CDR3 protein: CASRGQINYGYTF. CDR3 nucleotides: TGTGCCAGCAGGGGACAGATTAACTATGGCTACACCTTC.